Included here is one T cell receptor beta chain sequence, with context. What antigen it recognizes has not been identified. Per-nucleotide qualities are absent, and no much larger clonotype sits a single base away. The sample originates from a study of spatial heterogeneity in lung cancer (dated by TCRdb to about 2019). Background for the entire study: Beta-chain transcripts were consistently detected in greater numbers than alpha-chain transcripts, which likely reflected higher beta-chain transcript abundance. In the raw uncorrected reads, each unique combination of TCR and UMI appeared more than ten times on average. The study linked features of the TCR repertoire to counts of nonsynonymous mutations, which were determined by whole-exome sequencing of tumor tissue. The study quantitatively compared TCR alpha and beta repertoires across multiple tumor regions, matched nontumor lung and blood in non-small cell lung cancer. Both alpha and beta chains were TCR-sequenced in roughly 200 tumor regions, fewer than 80 matched nontumor lung samples and around 54 PBMC samples obtained at surgery. On the study overall, not on this receptor specifically: Ubiquitous expanded tumor TCRs were found in blood more often at tumor resection than at routine follow-up. Additional single-cell paired TCR alpha and beta sequencing was considered necessary to confirm, at a functional level, the hypothesis that regional TCRs recognize regional mutations.

The sample's time point, from its label and the paper: sample taken at primary tumor resection. Whole RNA extracted from tumor and nontumor lung tissue, or from cryopreserved PBMC samples, was used for TCR sequencing without cell sorting. Samples were obtained from approximately 72 patients with early-stage, untreated non-small cell lung cancer from the lung TRACERx cohort. Patients were selected for TCR sequencing only if sufficient RNA was available from at least two tumor regions. The method behind the library was 5' RACE. The sequencer was a NextSeq 500. To allow correction of PCR and sequencing errors, the TCR library protocol tagged every TCR cDNA molecule with a unique molecular identifier. Processing in the source paper ran as follows. TCR identification, UMI-based error correction and CDR3 extraction were performed with Decombinator tools. Expanded TCRs were defined as those above a frequency of 2 per 1,000, corresponding to the top 1% of the tumor frequency distribution. Each repertoire was subsampled 100 times to 5,000 TCRs, after which Renyi diversity was computed with the R vegan package. To build CDR3 similarity networks, amino acid triplet string-kernel similarity was used, and CDR3s were connected when their pairwise similarity was above 0.82. TCRdb passed the public sequencing reads through fastp at Q25 and MiXCR, retaining productive beta sequences. One record per CDR3 amino acid sequence lists the most common genes and DNA. These V and J calls derive from TCRdb rather than the authors' analysis. This sample has 40,000 to 55,000 distinct CDR3 sequences in its table, and approximately 13% of those were observed once. 50% to 65% of the sample is in the top ten clones.

The germline V gene supplies CDR1 SGHRS and CDR2 YFSETQ. Reading from cysteine to phenylalanine, the CDR3 counts 15 amino acids. The retained sequence is limited to the CDR3, 45 bases, with the frame set at the first base. Trimming accounts for 0 bases at V and 2 bases at J, while the number of junction bases matched to no gene is 4. This clonotype was sampled from a male donor with early-stage non-small cell lung cancer. The chain links TRBV5-1 with TRBJ2-5; TRBD1 lines up with 7 middle nucleotides. Sample: PBMCs, taken at surgery. The base sequence is TGCGCCAGCAGCTTGGAGGGACAGAGACAAGAGACCCAGTACTTC. This yields the protein CASSLEGQRQETQYF.